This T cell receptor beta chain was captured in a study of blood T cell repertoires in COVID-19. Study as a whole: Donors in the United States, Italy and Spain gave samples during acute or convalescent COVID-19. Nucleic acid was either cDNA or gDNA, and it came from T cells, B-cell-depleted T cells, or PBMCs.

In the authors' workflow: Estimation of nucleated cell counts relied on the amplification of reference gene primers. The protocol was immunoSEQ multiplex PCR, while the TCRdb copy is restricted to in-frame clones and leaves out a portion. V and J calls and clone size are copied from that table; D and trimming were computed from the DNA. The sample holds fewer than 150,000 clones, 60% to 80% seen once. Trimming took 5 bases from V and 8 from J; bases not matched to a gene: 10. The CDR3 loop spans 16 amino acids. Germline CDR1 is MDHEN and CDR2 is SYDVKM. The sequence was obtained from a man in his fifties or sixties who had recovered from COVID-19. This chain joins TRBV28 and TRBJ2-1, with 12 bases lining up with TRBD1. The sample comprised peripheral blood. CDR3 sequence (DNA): TGTGCCAGCAGTACCCCGGTTGGGACAGGGGGCTATGAGCAGTTCTTC. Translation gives CASSTPVGTGGYEQFF.